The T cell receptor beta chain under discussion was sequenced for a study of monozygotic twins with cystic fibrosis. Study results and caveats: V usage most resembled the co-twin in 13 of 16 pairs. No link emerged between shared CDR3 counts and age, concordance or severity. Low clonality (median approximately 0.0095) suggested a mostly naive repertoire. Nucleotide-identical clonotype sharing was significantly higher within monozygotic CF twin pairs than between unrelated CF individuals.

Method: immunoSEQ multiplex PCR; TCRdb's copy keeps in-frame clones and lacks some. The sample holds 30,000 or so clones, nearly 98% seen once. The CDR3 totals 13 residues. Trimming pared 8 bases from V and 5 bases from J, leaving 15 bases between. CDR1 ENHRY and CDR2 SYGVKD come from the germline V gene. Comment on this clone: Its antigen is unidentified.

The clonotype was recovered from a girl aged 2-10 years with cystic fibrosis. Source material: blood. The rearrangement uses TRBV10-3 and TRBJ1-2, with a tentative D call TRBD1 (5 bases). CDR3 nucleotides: TGTGCCATCGGACGGGACCACGGATATGGCTACACCTTC. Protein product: CAIGRDHGYGYTF.